This T cell receptor (gamma chain) was identified in a study of γδ T cells in repeated Plasmodium falciparum infection. Turning to the study itself: Samples were taken at baseline, before some infections, and 21 days after each.

Study-level findings and limits: Vgamma9/Vdelta2+ T cells showed a stable polyclonal repertoire with shared TCRgamma sequences.

Flow sorting of PBMC yielded separate Vgamma9/Vdelta2+ and Vdelta2-negative gammadelta T cell populations for bulk repertoire analysis. With CATT, TCRdb re-called clones from the multiplex PCR reads. The sample comprises approximately 26,000 gamma-chain clones, about 2.9% of which are singletons, and around a third rests with the top ten. The table lists this clone with a few counts. The antigen remains unidentified. TCRdb records a much larger clone's protein for this DNA, with a difference at residue 11 that likely arises from a read error; the protein given is the translation of the DNA. The germline gives CDR1 GITISATS, CDR2 ISYDGTV (reference sequence). The CDR3 has 14 residues.

This chain connects TRGV9 to TRGJ1 or TRGJ2. TCRdb lists no J gene, so it was determined here by aligning the DNA to germline. Sequencing input: gamma-delta T cells from blood. This TCR was recovered from a pool of human donors (malaria-infected and uninfected, not separated). Here the CDR3 reads CALWEASPYYEKLF. The CDR3 DNA follows: TGTGCCTTGTGGGAGGCGTCCCCTTATTATGAGAAACTCTTT.